The entry below gives a single T cell receptor beta chain sequence along with its context. Per the authors' pipeline: Reference gene primer amplification gave nucleated cell count estimates. The assay was immunoSEQ multiplex PCR, and TCRdb's table has in-frame clones only and misses some. Clone size and V and J calls were adopted from that table, with D and trimming inferred from the DNA. There are 300,000 to 400,000 clones in the sample; about 90% occur only once, and roughly 3% lies in the top ten. The data originate from a study of blood T cell repertoires in COVID-19. About the study: There were acute and convalescent COVID-19 samples, and they came from the United States, Italy and Spain. T cells, B-cell-depleted T cells, or PBMCs supplied cDNA or gDNA.

Germline values: CDR1 SGHRS, CDR2 YFSETQ. The CDR3 is made up of 16 amino acids. Germline trimming cut 0 bases from V and 4 bases from J; bases unmatched to any gene: 2. This sequence joins TRBV5-1 and TRBJ2-1; 12 nucleotides agree with TRBD2. Source material: peripheral blood. The sequence was obtained from a woman under 30 who had recovered from COVID-19. This chain's CDR3 is CASSLGLAGVYNEQFF. DNA for the CDR3: TGCGCCAGCAGCTTGGGACTAGCGGGAGTTTACAATGAGCAGTTCTTC.